These T cell receptor beta chains were read from a single sample in a study of blood T cell repertoires in COVID-19. The data were produced by immunoSEQ multiplex PCR, yet TCRdb's version contains in-frame clones alone and is incomplete. The table shows 150,000 to 200,000 clones, with approximately 85% occurring only once. Sequencing was done on a sample of peripheral blood. Source of these receptors: a human donor with active or convalescent COVID-19. The donor label of this sample is uncertain. Both conserved end residues are part of each CDR3. D genes are given only for firm matches. Some rows have no size entry. The others give once, few or many, or a class for an expanded clone.

>NA|TRBD1|TRBJ1-6|TRBV5-1
CASSRDRAVSSSPLHF
TGCGCCAGCAGCAGAGACAGGGCCGTCTCGAGTTCACCCCTCCACTTT
>NA|NA|TRBJ2-3|TRBV20-1
CSARAGGAGYF
TGCAGTGCTAGAGCAGGAGGAGCGGGGTATTTT
>NA|TRBD2|TRBJ2-1|TRBV4-1
CASSQKLGAGVAGYNEQFF
TGCGCCAGCAGCCAGAAGCTTGGTGCCGGGGTAGCGGGGTACAATGAGCAGTTCTTC
>NA|NA|TRBJ2-7|TRBV2
CASSGSVSSSYEQYF
TGTGCCAGCAGTGGGAGCGTCTCGAGCTCCTACGAGCAGTACTTC
>NA|TRBD1|TRBJ2-7|TRBV7-2
CASSLTGAIYEQYF
TGTGCCAGCAGCTTGACAGGGGCTATCTACGAGCAGTACTTC
>NA|NA|TRBJ1-1|TRBV6-5
CASSFGTRKGAFF
TGTGCCAGCAGTTTCGGGACTCGAAAGGGGGCTTTCTTT
>NA|TRBD1|TRBJ1-4|TRBV9
CASSVEGGDGKLFF
TGTGCCAGCAGCGTAGAAGGGGGCGACGGAAAACTGTTTTTT
>NA|NA|TRBJ2-1|TRBV4-1
CASSQEQGFGQFF
TGCGCCAGCAGCCAAGAACAGGGATTCGGGCAGTTCTTC
>NA|TRBD2|TRBJ2-7|TRBV4-3
CASSQEGLYSYEQYF
TGCGCCAGCAGCCAAGAGGGACTATACTCCTACGAGCAGTACTTC
>few|TRBD2|TRBJ2-1|TRBV24-1
CATSDLLSSGGYNEQFF
TGTGCCACCAGTGATTTGCTTTCTAGCGGGGGGTACAATGAGCAGTTCTTC
>NA|NA|TRBJ2-2|TRBV12-3/TRBV12-4
CASSSASGELFF
TGTGCCAGCAGTTCCGCTAGCGGGGAGCTGTTTTTT
>NA|NA|TRBJ1-2|TRBV21-1
CASSWGQANYGYTF
TGTGCCAGCAGCTGGGGACAGGCTAACTATGGCTACACCTTC
>NA|TRBD2|TRBJ2-1|TRBV7-7
CASSLVYSRAGGQGVNEQFF
TGTGCCAGCAGCTTAGTCTACTCTAGAGCGGGGGGGCAGGGAGTTAATGAGCAGTTCTTC
>NA|TRBD1|TRBJ1-2|TRBV6-5
CASRTARTGYGYTF
TGTGCCAGCAGAACCGCCCGGACAGGCTATGGCTACACCTTC
>NA|NA|TRBJ2-7|TRBV11-2
CASSLDLQGNYEQYF
TGTGCCAGCAGCTTAGACTTACAGGGAAACTACGAGCAGTACTTC
>NA|NA|TRBJ2-7|TRBV30
CAWGQFSYEQYF
TGTGCCTGGGGACAGTTCTCCTACGAGCAGTACTTC
>NA|NA|TRBJ2-1|TRBV7-2
CASSFSFSSEQFF
TGTGCCAGCAGCTTCAGTTTTAGCAGCGAGCAGTTCTTC
>NA|TRBD1|TRBJ1-2|TRBV7-2
CASSLPDRAGYTF
TGTGCCAGCAGCTTACCGGACAGGGCTGGCTACACCTTC
>NA|NA|TRBJ2-7|TRBV29-1
CSAKGGGEYEQYF
TGCAGCGCCAAAGGGGGGGGCGAGTACGAGCAGTACTTC